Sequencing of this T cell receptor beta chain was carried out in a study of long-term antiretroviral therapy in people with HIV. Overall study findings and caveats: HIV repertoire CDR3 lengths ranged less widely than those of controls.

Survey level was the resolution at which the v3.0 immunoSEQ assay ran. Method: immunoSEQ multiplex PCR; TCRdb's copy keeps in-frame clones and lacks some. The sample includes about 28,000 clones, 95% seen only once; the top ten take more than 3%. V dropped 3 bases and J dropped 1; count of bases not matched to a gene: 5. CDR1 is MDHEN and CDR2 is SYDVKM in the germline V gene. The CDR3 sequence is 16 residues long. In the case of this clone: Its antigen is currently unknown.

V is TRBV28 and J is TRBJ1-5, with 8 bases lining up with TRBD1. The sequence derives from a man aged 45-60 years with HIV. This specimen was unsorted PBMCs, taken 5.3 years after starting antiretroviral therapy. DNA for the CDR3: TGTGCCAGCAGTTTTCGGGACAGGCTAAGCAATCAGCCCCAGCATTTT. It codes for CASSFRDRLSNQPQHF.